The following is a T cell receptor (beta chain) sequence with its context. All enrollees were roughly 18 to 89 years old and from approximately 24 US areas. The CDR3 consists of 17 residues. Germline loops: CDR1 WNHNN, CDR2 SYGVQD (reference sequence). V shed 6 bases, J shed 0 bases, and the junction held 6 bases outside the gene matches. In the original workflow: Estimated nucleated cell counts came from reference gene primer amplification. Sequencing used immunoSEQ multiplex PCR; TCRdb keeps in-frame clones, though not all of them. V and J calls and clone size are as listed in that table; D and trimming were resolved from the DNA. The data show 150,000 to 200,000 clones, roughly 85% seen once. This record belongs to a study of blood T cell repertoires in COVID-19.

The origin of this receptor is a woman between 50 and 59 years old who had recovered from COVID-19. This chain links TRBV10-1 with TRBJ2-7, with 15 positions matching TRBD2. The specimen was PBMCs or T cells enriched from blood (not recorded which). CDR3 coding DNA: TGCGCCAGCAGCTACGGGACTAGCGGGAGGAGCTCCTACGAGCAGTACGTC. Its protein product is CASSYGTSGRSSYEQYV.